This T cell receptor beta chain was documented in a study of long-term antiretroviral therapy in people with HIV. Every one of the participants with HIV received treatment in the United States. Regarding the study as a whole: The clones with expansion before ART were dominant in the repertoire at all time points.

This clone came up once. What it binds is not known. The assay used was immunoSEQ (version v3.0), run at survey level. The data were produced by immunoSEQ multiplex PCR, yet TCRdb's version contains in-frame clones alone and is incomplete. The sample records 40,000 to 45,000 clones, 90% to 95% being singletons. Trimming removed 2 bases at V and 4 bases at J, with 9 bases between. This CDR3 spans 14 amino acids. CDR1 SGHTA and CDR2 FQGNSA come from the germline V gene. The receptor was derived from a woman between 45 and 60 years old with HIV. V is TRBV7-2 and J is TRBJ2-1, with a possible D match to TRBD2 (6 bases). Material: unsorted PBMCs, obtained 3.7 years after starting antiretroviral therapy. Here the CDR3 reads CASSLNGGYNEQFF. As DNA, the CDR3 is TGTGCCAGCAGCTTAAATGGGGGGTACAATGAGCAGTTCTTC.